What follows are 29 T cell receptor beta chains derived from one specimen sequenced in a study of blood T cell repertoires in COVID-19 (dated by TCRdb to about 2020). The library was generated by the immunoSEQ multiplex PCR assay. TCRdb holds this immuneACCESS table with in-frame rearrangements only. Some clones are missing; in checked studies, unresolved V genes explain under half, and the rest has no known cause. The sample table holds some 110,000 clones, of which less than 90% were seen once. Of the sample, about 3.8% is held by the ten largest clones. Sequencing was performed on peripheral blood. The source of these receptors is a man aged 50 to 59 with acute or convalescent COVID-19.

V usage is TRBV7-9 and J usage is TRBJ2-1; 7 nucleotides match TRBD1. The germline V gene encodes CDR1 SEHNR and CDR2 FQNEAQ (reference sequence). J lost 3 bases, V lost 8 bases, and 4 bases had no gene match. The length of the CDR3 is 13 residues. The CDR3: CASGRQGYNEQFF. CDR3 DNA sequence: TGTGCCAGCGGCAGACAGGGCTACAATGAGCAGTTCTTC.

V and J are TRBV6-5 and TRBJ1-2; D is uncertain. Trimming took 5 bases from V and 5 from J, leaving 12 bases between them. Germline V gene data show CDR1 as MNHEY and CDR2 as SVGAGI. The CDR3 length is 13 residues. CDR3: CASSLSPVYGYTF. The CDR3 DNA reads TGTGCCAGCAGTCTCTCTCCCGTATATGGCTACACCTTC.

This clone is a singleton in its sample. The rearrangement uses TRBV2 and TRBJ2-5; D gene unclear. The CDR3 consists of 11 residues. V was cut by 7 bases and J by 3 bases, with 6 bases left in between. Germline CDR1 SNHLY, CDR2 FYNNEI. The CDR3 coding sequence is TGTGCCAGCAAGCAGGAAGAGACCCAGTACTTC. Protein product: CASKQEETQYF.

CDR3 DNA sequence: TGTGCCAGCAGCCCGGCAGCGAACTATGGCTACACCTTC. Translated: CASSPAANYGYTF. V and J are TRBV5-6 and TRBJ1-2; no definite D call. Germline CDR1 is SGHDT and CDR2 is YYEEEE. Trimming took 4 bases from V and 2 from J, leaving 9 bases between them. The CDR3 has 13 residues.

The gene calls are TRBV13 and TRBJ2-1; the D gene is possibly TRBD2 (5 bases). This CDR3 contains 17 residues. Germline V CDR1 and CDR2: PRHDT, FYEKMQ (reference sequence). The V gene lost 1 base and the J gene lost 1 base, with 14 bases spanning the gap. The CDR3 DNA sequence: TGTGCCAGCAGCTTAGTTAGGTGGCGCGGGTCCTACAATGAGCAGTTCTTC. It codes for CASSLVRWRGSYNEQFF.

The gene calls are TRBV2 and TRBJ1-5; D remains unclear. The CDR3 covers 14 residues. V lost 4 bases to trimming and J lost 4 bases, with 11 bases between them. Germline CDR1 SNHLY, CDR2 FYNNEI. As DNA, the CDR3 is TGTGCCAGCAGTGGTTCAGACATTAATCAGCCCCAGCATTTT. Translating it yields CASSGSDINQPQHF.

The chain is built from TRBV2 and TRBJ2-3; possibly TRBD1 for D (6 bases). Germline CDR1 SNHLY, CDR2 FYNNEI. The CDR3 runs to 12 residues. The ends were cut back, 6 bases at V and 15 bases at J, with 19 bases in the middle. CDR3 in amino acids: CASREMGSRGYF. As DNA, the CDR3 is TGTGCCAGCAGAGAGATGGGGTCCAGGGGATATTTT. Using reference TRBV2 and TRBJ2-3 for the parts outside the CDR3, the full variable domain is EPEVTQTPSHQVTQMGQEVILRCVPISNHLYFYWYRQILGQKVEFLVSFYNNEISEKSEIFDDQFSVERPDGSNFTLKIRSTKLEDSAMYFCASREMGSRGYFGPGTRLTVL.

The chain is built from TRBV7-3 and TRBJ2-3; no definite D call. This CDR3 region has 14 residues. Trimming took 5 bases from V and 2 from J, leaving 11 bases between them. Germline lookup yields CDR1 SGHTA and CDR2 FQGTGA. CDR3 bases: TGTGCCAGCAGCGAACGTGGGCACACAGATACGCAGTATTTT. Translating it yields CASSERGHTDTQYF.

This chain joins TRBV4-2 and TRBJ2-3, with a tentative D call TRBD2 (5 bases). CDR3 length equals 15 residues. V was clipped by 0 bases and J by 2 bases, with 9 bases between them. The germline V gene has CDR1 LGHNA and CDR2 YNFKEQ. The CDR3 DNA reads as TGTGCCAGCAGCCAAGACCTAGCCCACACAGATACGCAGTATTTT. Translation: CASSQDLAHTDTQYF.

The chain has TRBV7-6 and TRBJ2-3; 11 positions agree with TRBD1. The J segment lost 4 bases and the V segment lost 4 bases, leaving 1 base of the junction unmatched. CDR1 and CDR2 (germline): SGHVS, FNYEAQ. CDR3 length equals 14 residues. The CDR3 reads CASSSGQGADTQYF. The DNA of the CDR3 is TGTGCCAGCAGCTCGGGACAGGGGGCAGATACGCAGTATTTT. The variable domain in full, with the rest retrieved from reference TRBV7-6 and TRBJ2-3, is GAGVSQSPRYKVTKRGQDVALRCDPISGHVSLYWYRQALGQGPEFLTYFNYEAQQDKSGLPNDRFSAERPEGSISTLTIQRTEQRDSAMYRCASSSGQGADTQYFGPGTRLTVL.

The CDR3 loop reads CASSLATSYGYTF. Written as DNA, the CDR3 is TGTGCCAGCAGCTTGGCCACGAGCTATGGCTACACCTTC. The gene calls are TRBV5-8 and TRBJ1-2; D not certain. CDR1 SGHTS and CDR2 YDEGEE come from the germline V gene. Trimming stripped 0 bases from V and 4 bases from J, with 7 bases between. This CDR3 is built from 13 residues.

The rearrangement uses TRBV7-6 and TRBJ2-2; weak D call: TRBD2 (6 bases). The V end lost 1 base, the J end lost 2 bases, and 8 bases lay between the germline ends. The length of the CDR3 is 15 residues. Germline V gene sequence: CDR1 SGHVS, CDR2 FNYEAQ. CDR3 coding DNA: TGTGCCAGCAGCTTAGGGGACTTTAACACCGGGGAGCTGTTTTTT. Its protein is CASSLGDFNTGELFF.

V usage is TRBV9 and J usage is TRBJ1-1, with TRBD1 identical over 8 bases. The V and J ends lost 3 bases and 1 base, in that order; junction bases with no gene match: 8. The germline CDR1 and CDR2 sequences are SGDLS and YYNGEE. The CDR3 covers 16 residues. CDR3 sequence (DNA): TGTGCCAGCAGCGCATGGACAGGGAGGGGGAACACTGAAGCTTTCTTT. Translation: CASSAWTGRGNTEAFF.

This clone was observed once. The rearrangement joins TRBV12-3 or TRBV12-4 to TRBJ2-7, with TRBD2 matching 11 bases. The ends lost 6 bases at V and 7 bases at J; junction bases unmatched: 5. The CDR3 sequence is 13 residues long. CDR3 nucleotide sequence: TGTGCCAGCAGCACTAGCGGGAGAGGAGAGCAGTACTTC. Protein sequence: CASSTSGRGEQYF.

The chain has TRBV11-3 and TRBJ1-5, with D perhaps TRBD1 (5 bases). Trimming pared 5 bases from V and 9 bases from J, leaving 11 bases between. This CDR3 region has 12 residues. The V gene's germline CDR1 is SGHNT and CDR2 YENEEA. As DNA, the CDR3 is TGTGCCAGCAGCCTCAACGGGGGGCCCCAGCATTTT. Translating gives CASSLNGGPQHF.

V usage is TRBV2 and J usage is TRBJ2-4; TRBD2 matches at 8 bases. J lost 0 bases, V lost 6 bases, and 10 bases had no gene match. The CDR3 totals 17 residues. Germline CDR1 is SNHLY and CDR2 is FYNNEI. The CDR3 nucleotides are TGTGCCAGCAGGATGACCATTAGCGGGGTAGCCAAAAACATTCAGTACTTC. It specifies CASRMTISGVAKNIQYF. Drawing the rest from reference TRBV2 and TRBJ2-4, the complete variable domain is EPEVTQTPSHQVTQMGQEVILRCVPISNHLYFYWYRQILGQKVEFLVSFYNNEISEKSEIFDDQFSVERPDGSNFTLKIRSTKLEDSAMYFCASRMTISGVAKNIQYFGAGTRLSVL.

The chain is built from TRBV6-6 and TRBJ1-1; D is possibly TRBD1 (6 bases). V shed 6 bases and J shed 1 base, with 18 bases lying between them. The CDR3 totals 16 residues. In germline, CDR1 is MNHNY, CDR2 SVGAGI (reference sequence). The CDR3, as DNA: TGTGCCAGCAGCCCTAGGGGGGAGGGCCGGAACACTGAAGCTTTCTTT. This encodes CASSPRGEGRNTEAFF.

The chain couples TRBV19 to TRBJ2-7; 7 bases match TRBD2. The germline gives CDR1 LNHDA, CDR2 SQIVND (reference sequence). The CDR3 covers 15 residues. The V segment lost 3 bases and the J segment 2 bases; nucleotides outside the gene matches: 7. This CDR3 reads CASSISGGSTYEQYF. The CDR3 DNA reads TGTGCCAGTAGTATCTCTGGCGGGAGTACCTACGAGCAGTACTTC.

The J gene is TRBJ1-1, the V gene TRBV11-2; D call uncertain. The CDR3 contains 13 residues. Between the trimmed V and J ends, which lost 5 bases and 6 bases, there was a span of 13 bases. Germline-derived CDR1 and CDR2 are SGHAT and FQNNGV. The CDR3 loop is CASSPRDVAEAFF. DNA of the CDR3: TGTGCCAGCAGCCCGAGAGATGTGGCTGAAGCTTTCTTT.

In this sample, this clone turned up many times. This chain links TRBV7-6 with TRBJ2-7; a possible D gene is TRBD1 (5 bases). In germline, CDR1 is SGHVS, CDR2 FNYEAQ. The length of the CDR3 is 15 residues. V was shortened by 0 bases and J by 0 bases, with 9 bases between the two germline ends. This CDR3 reads CASSLAGRASYEQYF. CDR3 bases: TGTGCCAGCAGCTTAGCGGGCAGGGCCTCCTACGAGCAGTACTTC.

The genes are TRBV7-2 and TRBJ1-1; D remains ambiguous. The CDR3 extends over 14 amino acids. Germline V gene sequence: CDR1 SGHTA, CDR2 FQGNSA. V was cut by 3 bases and J by 1 base, with 9 bases left in between. The CDR3 nucleotides are TGTGCCAGCAGCTTGGTAGCCCAGAACACTGAAGCTTTCTTT. Protein: CASSLVAQNTEAFF.

The V gene is TRBV19, the J gene TRBJ1-5, with TRBD1 identical over 10 bases. This CDR3 is built from 17 residues. V was pared by 5 bases and J by 3 bases, with 10 bases of the junction left unmatched. Germline V gene sequence: CDR1 LNHDA, CDR2 SQIVND (reference sequence). The CDR3 is CASSARDRGKVNQPQHF. CDR3 bases: TGTGCCAGTAGTGCCCGGGACAGGGGCAAGGTCAATCAGCCCCAGCATTTT. Full variable domain (outside the CDR3, taken from reference TRBV19 and TRBJ1-5): DGGITQSPKYLFRKEGQNVTLSCEQNLNHDAMYWYRQDPGQGLRLIYYSQIVNDFQKGDIAEGYSVSREKKESFPLTVTSAQKNPTAFYLCASSARDRGKVNQPQHFGDGTRLSIL.

The chain combines TRBV28 with TRBJ2-7; D may be TRBD2 (6 bases). Between the trimmed V and J ends, which lost 1 base and 0 bases, there was a span of 7 bases. The CDR3 totals 14 residues. Germline CDR1 MDHEN, CDR2 SYDVKM. The CDR3 DNA reads TGTGCCAGCAGTTTATCCGGGGGCTCCTACGAGCAGTACTTC. It codes for CASSLSGGSYEQYF.

This clone was picked up one time. This chain joins TRBV5-6 and TRBJ2-7, with TRBD1 as a possible D gene (6 bases). V lost 0 bases and J 9 bases, leaving 16 bases between the germline ends. Per germline, CDR1 SGHDT and CDR2 YYEEEE. The CDR3 is made up of 14 amino acids. CDR3 residues: CASSLAGAEGVQYF. The CDR3 region has the DNA TGTGCCAGCAGCTTGGCCGGGGCTGAGGGGGTGCAGTACTTC.

The chain uses TRBV5-4 and TRBJ2-7; 9 bases align to TRBD1. Germline V gene sequence: CDR1 SGHNT, CDR2 YYREEE (reference sequence). V gave up 4 bases and J gave up 6 bases; unmatched junction bases: 5. The CDR3 loop spans 13 amino acids. This chain's CDR3 is CASSRDRGGEQYF. In DNA form, the CDR3 reads TGTGCCAGCAGCAGAGACAGGGGGGGCGAGCAGTACTTC. Looking up the rest from reference TRBV5-4 and TRBJ2-7 gives the full variable domain: ETGVTQSPTHLIKTRGQQVTLRCSSQSGHNTVSWYQQALGQGPQFIFQYYREEENGRGNFPPRFSGLQFPNYSSELNVNALELDDSALYLCASSRDRGGEQYFGPGTRLTVT.

This chain uses TRBV28 with TRBJ1-5; D call uncertain. In germline, CDR1 is MDHEN, CDR2 SYDVKM. V dropped 2 bases and J dropped 7 bases, with 9 bases sitting between them. The CDR3 spans 13 residues. The CDR3 DNA sequence: TGTGCCAGCAGTTTACCGGGAAGCCAGCCCCAGCATTTT. This encodes CASSLPGSQPQHF. Combining the CDR3 with reference TRBV28 and TRBJ1-5 gives the whole variable domain DVKVTQSSRYLVKRTGEKVFLECVQDMDHENMFWYRQDPGLGLRLIYFSYDVKMKEKGDIPEGYSVSREKKERFSLILESASTNQTSMYLCASSLPGSQPQHFGDGTRLSIL.

The CDR3 sequence is CASSRYRGSNQPQHF. The CDR3 DNA follows: TGTGCCAGCAGCCGATACAGGGGGAGCAATCAGCCCCAGCATTTT. This chain uses TRBV4-2 with TRBJ1-5, with 8 positions matching TRBD1. The germline gives CDR1 LGHNA, CDR2 YNFKEQ. V gave up 4 bases and J gave up 1 base; unmatched junction bases: 3. The CDR3 length is 15 residues.

This clone occurred a few times. The V and J genes are TRBV11-2 and TRBJ1-1; D perhaps matches TRBD1 (5 bases). Trimming left V 4 bases short and J 4 bases short, with 10 bases between. From germline, CDR1 is SGHAT and CDR2 FQNNGV. The CDR3 runs to 13 residues. The CDR3 nucleotides are TGTGCCAGCAGCTCGGGGGGTTCCACTGAAGCTTTCTTT. Its translation is CASSSGGSTEAFF.

This chain connects TRBV15 to TRBJ1-5, with D perhaps TRBD1 (5 bases). CDR1 LNHNV and CDR2 YYDKDF come from the germline V gene (reference sequence). This CDR3 spans 14 amino acids. V was trimmed by 1 base and J by 6 bases, leaving 10 bases between them. CDR3 in DNA: TGTGCCACCAGCAGAGGGGGGGTCTTTCAGCCCCAGCATTTT. Its translation: CATSRGGVFQPQHF.